This T cell receptor beta chain comes out of a study of shared clonotypes between healthy human individuals (dated by TCRdb to 2020 to 2022). Broadly, across the study: Three men and two women, aged 18 to 49 years, made up the cohort. The study deeply sequenced blood TCR repertoires of five healthy adults to estimate repertoire size and the extent of clonotype sharing between individuals. Leukapheresis yielded between about 0.9 and 9.5 billion PBMCs per donor. To increase sequencing depth and limit assay-specific biases, different laboratories used diverse techniques to prepare libraries and sequence TCR repertoires. Study-wide findings and limitations: Only blood was sampled, and tissue TCR repertoires likely differ from those in blood. The genetic and exposure-history diversity represented was limited by the small number of donors. Based on pairwise subsampling, the degree of clonotype sharing among donors was expected to be affected by sequencing depth.

The germline V gene supplies CDR1 SNHLY and CDR2 FYNNEI. Trimming accounts for 7 bases at V and 0 bases at J, while the number of junction bases matched to no gene is 5. Counted from cysteine to phenylalanine, this CDR3 has 15 amino acids. The entry retains the CDR3 DNA only, 45 bases that are in frame from base 1. The donors were healthy, HIV-negative adults who had no recently reported acute infections or vaccinations. Every donor was a Caucasian adult residing in Nashville, Tennessee, USA. For unsorted samples, approximately 89 million PBMCs were counted, and genomic DNA was extracted using the QIAamp DNA Blood Mini kit. Blood was obtained by leukapheresis, after which PBMCs were separated by Ficoll-Histopaque density gradient centrifugation and cryopreserved in liquid nitrogen vapor phase. Using the deep immunoSEQ assay, multiplex PCR amplified TCR CDR3 regions from genomic DNA. Extracted genomic DNA from each cell subset was distributed evenly across all wells of several immunoSEQ 96-well plates, and each plate was treated as a replicate. For unsorted PBMC, each replicate PCR was loaded with approximately 330 ng genomic DNA, equivalent to around 30,000 T cell genomes. Genomic DNA from unsorted PBMC was sequenced over ten immunoSEQ deep assay plates. Purified libraries were quantified with a Qubit 3.0 fluorometer, sized on a Bioanalyzer 2100, and re-quantified with the KAPA Library Quantification kit. Every immunoSEQ 96-well plate was sequenced on a separate single-read 150-cycle Illumina NextSeq 550 flow cell. The authors' pipeline ran thus. Because the immunoSEQ output included only junctional sequences and no quality scores, the filtering could not be the same as the filtering used for full-length reads. To assign V/J genes and CDR3, sequences were annotated using PyIR, a Python wrapper for IgBLAST v1.9, with IMGT germline references. Reads with weak V/J assignments (E-value above 1e-6), missing CDR3, stop codons, out-of-frame junctions, or ambiguous translated residues were removed. A V3J clonotype was defined by an identical inferred V gene, J gene, and CDR3 amino acid sequence. The percentage overlap between two repertoires was calculated by dividing the number of shared unique clonotypes by the size of the smaller repertoire. Richness of each repertoire was evaluated using RTK rarefaction, the Chao1 estimator, and Recon v2.1 estimates of unobserved clonotypes. Drawn from immuneACCESS, this table holds only the in-frame rearrangements with V and J called that TCRdb kept. Clones are partly lost; checked studies trace under half to an unresolved V gene and leave the rest unexplained. V and J calls and clone size come straight from that table; D and trimming were deduced from the DNA. The sample table shows about half a million clones, and about four fifths are seen once. Of the sample, about an eighth is held by the ten largest clones.

In regard to this clone: Its antigen target is currently unknown. Nothing much larger sits one base from this clone, and base qualities are not available.

The receptor was derived from a woman aged 40 to 50 in good health. Some clones in this sample may be carry-over from other donors' samples. The source material was PBMCs. This receptor chain uses TRBV2 and TRBJ2-2, with TRBD1 matching 7 junction bases. The CDR3 protein: CASKGDSSNTGELFF. The nucleotide sequence is given as TGTGCCAGCAAAGGGGACAGTTCGAACACCGGGGAGCTGTTTTTT.